This TCR beta chain was captured in a study of cytomegalovirus exposure and HLA in healthy donors. In regard to this clone: The antigen remains undetermined.

PCR was performed using 60 Vbeta and 13 Jbeta primers. Produced via immunoSEQ multiplex PCR; TCRdb's table is partial and in-frame only. This sample has 150,000 to 200,000 clones, with over 80% found just once. Unmatched junction bases numbered 7, after V lost 4 bases and J lost 3 bases. Germline lookup yields CDR1 SGHNT and CDR2 YYREEE (reference sequence). This CDR3 contains 15 residues. Study-wide findings and caveats: The study flagged about 150 TCR beta chains as cytomegalovirus-associated. A later analysis appeared to link common viral pathogens to several of the most significant clusters. According to reports, the classifier identified cytomegalovirus status with high specificity and sensitivity. Per a prior analysis, the majority of TCR beta V segments were productive roughly 87% or roughly 30% of the time.

Sequencing was done on a sample of PBMCs. The receptor was isolated from a human donor in good health. The chain has TRBV5-4 and TRBJ1-2, with TRBD1 matching over 9 bases. CDR3 sequence (DNA): TGTGCCAGCAGCGGCCGGACAGGGGCTGACTATGGCTACACCTTC. Translated: CASSGRTGADYGYTF.